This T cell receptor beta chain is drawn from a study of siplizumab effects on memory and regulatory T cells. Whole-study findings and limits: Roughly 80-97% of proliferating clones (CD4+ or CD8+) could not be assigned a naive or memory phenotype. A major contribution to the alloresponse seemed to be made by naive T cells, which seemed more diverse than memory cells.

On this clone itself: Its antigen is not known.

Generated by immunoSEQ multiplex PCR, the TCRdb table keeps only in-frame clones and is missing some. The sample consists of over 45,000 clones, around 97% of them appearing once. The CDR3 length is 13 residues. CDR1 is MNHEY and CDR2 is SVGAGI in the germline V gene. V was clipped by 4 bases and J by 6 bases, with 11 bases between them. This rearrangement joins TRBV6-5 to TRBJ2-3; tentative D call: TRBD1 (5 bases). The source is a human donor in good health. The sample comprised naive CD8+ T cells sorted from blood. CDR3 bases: TGTGCCAGCAGTTTTTCAGGGCTCGATACGCAGTATTTT. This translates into CASSFSGLDTQYF.